The rows below give T cell receptor beta chains drawn from one sample of a study of shared clonotypes between healthy human individuals. Some clones are missing from TCRdb's copy, which holds only in-frame ones; the method was immunoSEQ multiplex PCR. Among more than 2,000,000 clones, 90% to 95% were seen once, and the ten largest hold around 0.15%. The sample taken for sequencing was naive CD4+ T cells sorted from blood. The receptor set was obtained from a young man in good health. CDR3s leave out the opening cysteine and the closing phenylalanine or tryptophan. The order of the fields is CDR3 length, V gene, CDR3 protein.

>10|TRBV5-6
ASSRWAREQF
>13|TRBV5-1
ASSLDPGAYYEQY
>11|TRBV27
ASSPGQGDIQY
>15|TRBV7-2
ASSLFGLAGVENEQY
>13|TRBV19
ASNVDWLRDYGYT
>14|TRBV25-1
ASSGGLAGVYNEQF
>11|TRBV5-1
ASSLSGDRAQY
>11|TRBV9
ASSVAEGLAQH
>15|TRBV30
AWMDRIRTASGNTIY
>12|TRBV29-1
SVHGTGTKNIQY
>12|TRBV7-6
ASSSAGGLNEQF
>13|TRBV5-5
ASSLAGTGDQPQH
>13|TRBV6-6
ASSFQGGVNEKLF
>10|TRBV6-1
ASSRGLYGYT
>11|TRBV2
ASYGSLGETQY
>15|TRBV2
ASSEREGRTSYNEQF
>11|TRBV5-1
ASSSGRQETQY